These T cell receptor gamma chains were read from a single sample in a study of human gamma delta and Vdelta1 T cells. TCRdb processed the PCR reads again with the CATT caller. The profile shows several thousand gamma-chain clones, 45% to 55% of them singletons. These receptors lack a known antigen. Sequencing was performed on Vdelta1 gamma-delta T cells from blood grown in culture (DOT cells). The receptor set was obtained from a human donor in good health. The conserved cysteine and the conserved F or W are not part of the CDR3 here. Fields, in order: clone size, V gene, J gene, CDR3 protein. The size of a clone is reported for some rows only, either as once, few or many, or as a class for expanded clones.

>-|TRGV2|TRGJ1/TRGJ2
ATWDSGGYYKKL
>-|TRGV5|TRGJ1/TRGJ2
ATWDRNRKKL
>-|TRGV5|TRGJ1/TRGJ2
ATWDRLGYKKL
>-|TRGV8|TRGJP1
ATWDSLGSWFKI
>-|TRGV9|TRGJ1/TRGJ2
ALWEDPYYYYKKL
>few|TRGV9|TRGJ1/TRGJ2
ALWEADTDYYKKL
>-|TRGV4|TRGJ1/TRGJ2
ATWDGLGKKL
>few|TRGV10|TRGJP1
AAWDGDNTTGWFKI
>-|TRGV2|TRGJ1/TRGJ2
APWDGPSKKL
>-|TRGV2|TRGJP1
ATWDGPLHAGWFKI
>-|TRGV3|TRGJP2
TTWDRHNRRWIKT
>-|TRGV9|TRGJ1/TRGJ2
ALWEVTYKKL
>few|TRGV10|TRGJP1
AAWENRVWFKI
>-|TRGV2|TRGJ1/TRGJ2
ATWDGYYKKL
>-|TRGV9|TRGJP
ALWEVWWLGKKIKV
>few|TRGV9|TRGJ1/TRGJ2
ALWEEEYKKL
>few|TRGV3|TRGJ1/TRGJ2
ATWDWSRNYYKKL
>-|TRGV10|TRGJ1/TRGJ2
AAWEKKNYYKKL
>medium-sized|TRGV8|TRGJP2
ATWDDSSDWIKT
>few|TRGV9|TRGJP
ALWEVQVWRGKELGKKIKV
>-|TRGV5|TRGJ1/TRGJ2
ATWDRPL
>few|TRGV5|TRGJP1
ATWDVDTTGWFKI
>few|TRGV9|TRGJ1/TRGJ2
ALWEVRYYKKL
>-|TRGV2|TRGJ1/TRGJ2
ATWDGRKRDYKKL
>-|TRGV10|TRGJ1/TRGJ2
AAPSVKL
>-|TRGV3|TRGJ1/TRGJ2
ATWDQGGYKKL
>-|TRGV9|TRGJ1/TRGJ2
ALWETYKL
>-|TRGV3|TRGJ1/TRGJ2
ATWDSPLLNYYKKL
>-|TRGV9|TRGJP2
ALWEVRYSSDWIKT
>few|TRGV5|TRGJ1/TRGJ2
ATWDPKKL
>-|TRGV4|TRGJ1/TRGJ2
ATWDGPPPLYYKKL
>-|TRGV5|TRGJ1/TRGJ2
ATWDRRPYYYKKL
>-|TRGV8|TRGJP2
APWDLSDWIKT
>few|TRGV2|TRGJP1
ATWDGIGAGWFKI
>medium-sized|TRGV5|TRGJP2
ATWDRRFPGDPRSDWIKT
>-|TRGV4|TRGJ1/TRGJ2
ATWDGPDSYYKKL
>-|TRGV3|TRGJ1/TRGJ2
ATWDPRPQYKKL
>-|TRGV9|TRGJ1/TRGJ2
ALWDRSTYYYKKL
>-|TRGV4|TRGJ1/TRGJ2
ATWDGGEQL
>few|TRGV5|TRGJ1/TRGJ2
ATWDEYKKL
>medium-sized|TRGV10|TRGJ1/TRGJ2
AAWDPPNKKL
>few|TRGV3|TRGJP2
ATWDVSDWIKT
>-|TRGV5|TRGJ1/TRGJ2
ATWDRSYKKL
>few|TRGV8|TRGJ1/TRGJ2
ATWDIRGKREKL
>-|TRGV10|TRGJP1
AAWDAYQYTTGWFKI
>-|TRGV5|TRGJP2
ATWDGGDWIKT
>-|TRGV8|TRGJP2
ATWDGHPGSDWIKT
>-|TRGV4|TRGJ1/TRGJ2
ATWDGSSYYKKL
>-|TRGV8|TRGJ1/TRGJ2
ATWDQDGTYKKL
>-|TRGV4|TRGJ1/TRGJ2
ATWDGQRDYYKKL
>medium-sized|TRGV4|TRGJ1/TRGJ2
ATWDVYKKL
>few|TRGV9|TRGJ1/TRGJ2
ALWEVLRGYKKL
>few|TRGV9|TRGJ1/TRGJ2
ALWEGENYYKKL
>-|TRGV10|TRGJP1
AAWDWATGWFKI
>-|TRGV5|TRGJ1/TRGJ2
ATWDRLGSGKKL
>-|TRGV4|TRGJ1/TRGJ2
ATWDDRQYKKL
>-|TRGV8|TRGJ1/TRGJ2
ATWDYGGYYKKL
>-|TRGV3|TRGJ1/TRGJ2
ATLFKKL
>-|TRGV5|TRGJP2
ATWDRTSSDWIKT